This TCR beta chain was documented in a study of cytomegalovirus exposure and HLA in healthy donors. It was with 60 Vbeta and 13 Jbeta primers that the PCR ran. Data came from immunoSEQ multiplex PCR; TCRdb stores just in-frame clones and leaves some out. The sample has approximately 83,000 clones; about 84% are singletons. This CDR3 comprises 16 residues. Deletions cut 4 bases from V and 2 bases from J, with 15 bases between. Germline CDR1 is MRHNA and CDR2 is SNTAGT. There are a few counts of this clone. The clonotype comes from a man younger than 35 in good health and CMV-seronegative. Sequencing was done on a sample of PBMCs. This chain uses TRBV6-4 with TRBJ1-5; D is ambiguous. CDR3: CASSGVQLWGNQPQHF. For the CDR3, the DNA is TGTGCCAGCAGTGGGGTACAGCTTTGGGGCAATCAGCCCCAGCATTTT.